This TCR beta chain was obtained from a study of blood T cell repertoires in COVID-19. About the research overall: Collection of acute and convalescent COVID-19 samples took place in the United States, Italy and Spain. Sample material is recorded as cDNA or gDNA derived from T cells, B-cell-depleted T cells, or PBMCs.

Patients in Seattle were enrolled during active infection, then followed longitudinally. Clones were read by immunoSEQ multiplex PCR, and TCRdb kept only the in-frame ones, dropping some. The sample has some 200,000 clones; less than 90% are singletons. The sequencing sample was made of peripheral blood. This TCR came from a woman aged 60-75 years with COVID-19, enrolled during active disease.

CDR3 in amino acids: CASSREGSYSYEQYF. Here the CDR3 DNA reads TGTGCCAGCAGCCGGGAGGGATCTTACTCCTACGAGCAGTACTTC. The rearrangement joins TRBV11-3 to TRBJ2-7; 8 bases line up with TRBD2. Germline V gives CDR1 SGHNT, CDR2 YENEEA. The CDR3 consists of 15 residues. Trimming cost V 5 bases and J 0 bases; bases outside gene matches: 6.